Shown below are 28 T cell receptor beta chains from a single sample sequenced in a study of blood T cells in healthy people across ages. A sample-barcoded 5' primer and a J-beta primer mix were used in a second PCR of about 6 to 11 cycles. TCRdb independently ran MiXCR on the 5' RACE reads; one entry per CDR3 protein. The sample has 600,000 to 800,000 distinct CDR3 sequences, 21% seen once. Sequencing was done on a sample of blood. The receptors were gathered from a man aged 65 to 79 in good health.

This sequence joins TRBV20-1 and TRBJ2-1; TRBD1 is a possible D gene (6 bases). V was shortened by 6 bases and J by 7 bases, with 16 bases between the two germline ends. Germline values: CDR1 DFQATT, CDR2 SNEGSKA (reference sequence). There are 13 residues in the CDR3. The CDR3 nucleotides are TGCAGTGCCCGCCCCGGGACAAAGAATGAGCAGTTCTTC. Encoded protein: CSARPGTKNEQFF.

This rearrangement joins TRBV20-1 to TRBJ2-6, with D possibly being TRBD1 (6 bases). Germline CDR1 is DFQATT and CDR2 is SNEGSKA (reference sequence). The CDR3 loop spans 13 amino acids. V lost 6 bases and J lost 4, with 10 bases in between. The CDR3 is CSATGSGANVLTF. The CDR3 nucleotides read TGCAGTGCAACAGGGAGCGGGGCCAACGTCCTGACTTTC.

This rearrangement joins TRBV6-1 to TRBJ1-4; D unresolved. The CDR3 length is 14 residues. V was pared by 5 bases and J by 7 bases, with 14 bases between. Germline values: CDR1 MNHNS, CDR2 SASEGT. The CDR3 spells CASSPAYAGEKLFF. CDR3 DNA sequence: TGTGCCAGCAGTCCTGCCTACGCCGGTGAAAAACTGTTTTTT.

The rearrangement uses TRBV5-1 and TRBJ2-3; possibly TRBD1 for D (5 bases). CDR3 length: 14 residues. Germline CDR1 SGHRS, CDR2 YFSETQ. Trimming pared 4 bases from V and 6 bases from J, leaving 15 bases between. This chain's CDR3 is CASSPLTGQDTQYF. For the CDR3, the DNA is TGCGCCAGCAGCCCCCTCACAGGTCAGGATACGCAGTATTTT.

This clonotype has a handful of counts. CDR3 sequence (DNA): TGTGCCAGCAGCTTCGGGACAGGGAGGCCTGGGGCCAACGTCCTGACTTTC. Protein sequence: CASSFGTGRPGANVLTF. V is TRBV3-1 and J is TRBJ2-6; 9 nucleotides line up with TRBD1. The CDR3 covers 17 residues. Germline CDR1 LGHDT, CDR2 YNNKEL (reference sequence). J gave up 2 bases and V 5 bases, and 7 bases lay outside the gene matches.

Regarding this clonotype: This clone may be a read error of a much larger clone one base away. The chain couples TRBV7-2 to TRBJ2-3; D unclear. The CDR3 totals 14 residues. Germline assignment: CDR1 SGHTA and CDR2 FQGNSA. With 5 bases removed from V and 0 bases from J, the gap between germline ends came to 9 bases. The chain's CDR3 is CASSLAWSTDTQYF. DNA of the CDR3: TGTGCCAGCAGCCTTGCTTGGAGCACAGATACGCAGTATTTT.

This clonotype was seen a handful of times. This rearrangement joins TRBV27 to TRBJ2-4; D is uncertain. Trimming removed 5 bases from V and 0 bases from J, with 14 bases in between. Germline V gene data show CDR1 as MNHEY and CDR2 as SMNVEV (reference sequence). The CDR3 runs to 16 residues. CDR3: CASSPGDTLAKNIQYF. DNA of the CDR3: TGTGCCAGCAGTCCCGGTGACACCCTAGCCAAAAACATTCAGTACTTC.

The chain employs TRBV7-3 and TRBJ2-4; TRBD2 agrees at 9 bases. CDR1 is SGHTA and CDR2 is FQGTGA in the germline V gene. After removal of 5 bases from V and 10 bases from J, the junction contained 9 bases not matched to a gene. The length of the CDR3 is 14 residues. CDR3 coding DNA: TGTGCCAGCAGCGCTTCTTCTAGCGGGGAAATTCAGTACTTC. This codes for CASSASSSGEIQYF.

This clonotype was seen a handful of times. At one of its ends the junction is not consistent with the germline gene, which may arise from a read error. The chain carries TRBV28 and TRBJ2-7; 8 bases are a match to TRBD1. CDR3 length: 16 residues. The germline V gene has CDR1 MDHEN and CDR2 SYDVKM. CDR3 sequence: CAGSSFLQGGSYEQYF. In DNA, the CDR3 is TGTGCCGGCAGTTCGTTTTTACAGGGGGGATCCTACGAGCAGTACTTC.

To note about this clonotype: One base away lies a much larger clone, so this may be a sequencing read error. This CDR3 reads CASSPNRGTQYF. CDR3 nucleotides: TGCGCCAGCAGCCCGAATCGGGGTACGCAGTATTTT. This chain uses TRBV5-1 with TRBJ2-3, with D perhaps TRBD2 (5 bases). Germline lookup yields CDR1 SGHRS and CDR2 YFSETQ. Trimming removed 4 bases at V and 8 bases at J, with 11 bases between. The CDR3 is 12 residues long.

The table lists this clonotype with a few counts. The rearrangement uses TRBV20-1 and TRBJ2-3; 8 nucleotides match TRBD2. V lost 2 bases and J lost 1; bases outside the gene matches: 17. The CDR3 consists of 19 residues. In germline, CDR1 is DFQATT, CDR2 SNEGSKA (reference sequence). The CDR3 sequence is CSARKPGGSGNSRTDTQYF. The CDR3 region has the DNA TGCAGTGCTAGAAAGCCTGGGGGTAGCGGGAATTCACGCACAGATACGCAGTATTTT.

This clonotype has a handful of counts. V and J are TRBV9 and TRBJ1-1; 10 positions match TRBD1. The CDR3 spans 15 residues. CDR1 is SGDLS, CDR2 YYNGEE, per germline. The V and J ends lost 4 bases and 5 bases, in that order; junction bases with no gene match: 8. The CDR3 DNA is TGTGCCAGCAGCCCACGGACAGGGGGTTGGACTGAAGCTTTCTTT. Protein product: CASSPRTGGWTEAFF.

The table lists this clonotype with a few counts. The rearrangement uses TRBV12-5 and TRBJ2-1; D gene uncertain. This CDR3 has 16 residues. The V and J ends lost 5 bases and 3 bases respectively, with 17 bases between them. The germline V gene encodes CDR1 LGHNT and CDR2 FRNRAP. CDR3 region: CASGPPRRHLYNEQFF. The CDR3 bases are TGTGCTAGTGGTCCGCCCAGGCGACACCTCTACAATGAGCAGTTCTTC.

This chain uses TRBV5-5 with TRBJ2-2; tentative D call: TRBD1 (6 bases). Germline CDR1 reads SGHKS; CDR2 reads YYEKEE (reference sequence). The CDR3 loop spans 14 amino acids. V lost 2 bases to trimming and J lost 8 bases, with 13 bases between them. CDR3 residues: CASSFSPDRGELFF. In DNA, the CDR3 is TGTGCCAGCAGCTTTAGTCCAGACAGGGGGGAGCTGTTTTTT.

V is TRBV4-3 and J is TRBJ2-5; D uncertain. V shed 0 bases and J shed 1 base, with 9 bases lying between them. The germline V gene encodes CDR1 LGHNA and CDR2 YSLEER. This CDR3 has 15 residues. The CDR3 DNA is TGCGCCAGCAGCCAAGATGGTTCCAGCCAAGAGACCCAGTACTTC. It translates to CASSQDGSSQETQYF.

V gene TRBV14 combines with J gene TRBJ2-3; D remains ambiguous. V lost 3 bases and J lost 6, with 10 bases in between. Germline CDR1 is SGHDN and CDR2 is FVKESK. CDR3 size: 13 residues. The CDR3 here is CASSQMERDTQYF. The CDR3 coding sequence is TGTGCCAGCAGCCAGATGGAACGGGATACGCAGTATTTT.

The DNA for the CDR3 is TGTGCCAGCAGCTTAAACAGGGTTATATATAATTCACCCCTCCACTTT. This translates into CASSLNRVIYNSPLHF. This rearrangement joins TRBV7-8 to TRBJ1-6; D may be TRBD1 (6 bases). CDR3 length equals 16 residues. Germline V gene data show CDR1 as SGHVS and CDR2 as FQNEAQ. The V gene lost 2 bases and the J gene lost 4 bases, with 12 bases spanning the gap.

This clonotype has only a few counts. The chain links TRBV29-1 to TRBJ2-5; no firm D call. The CDR3 runs 14 residues. The germline gives CDR1 SQVTM, CDR2 ANQGSEA. V shed 0 bases and J shed 4 bases, with 12 bases lying between them. The CDR3 region has the DNA TGCAGCGTTGAAGATCGAACTATGCTAGAGACCCAGTACTTC. It yields the protein CSVEDRTMLETQYF.

This clonotype came up a few times. The chain links TRBV3-1 to TRBJ2-5, with D possibly matching TRBD2 (6 bases). Gene TRBJ2-7 matches the end of the DNA better, so the J call may be wrong. The CDR3 loop spans 12 amino acids. The V gene's germline CDR1 is LGHDT and CDR2 YNNKEL (reference sequence). The CDR3 DNA sequence: TGTGCCAGCAGCTCCCCGGGAGACGAGCAGTACTTC. Protein: CASSSPGDEQYF.

The chain links TRBV20-1 to TRBJ2-5; maybe TRBD2 (5 bases). CDR3 length: 12 amino acids. V lost 5 bases and J 5 bases, leaving 12 bases between the germline ends. The germline gives CDR1 DFQATT, CDR2 SNEGSKA (reference sequence). This CDR3 is CSAYGLSETQYF. The CDR3 DNA sequence: TGCAGTGCTTACGGACTGTCGGAGACCCAGTACTTC.

This clonotype was observed a handful of times. V gene TRBV3-1 combines with J gene TRBJ2-5; 8 nucleotides line up with TRBD2. The germline V gene has CDR1 LGHDT and CDR2 YNNKEL (reference sequence). CDR3 length: 16 amino acids. V shed 4 bases, J shed 5 bases, and the junction held 12 bases outside the gene matches. This CDR3 is CASSRFGSGIVETQYF. The CDR3 DNA is TGTGCCAGCAGCCGCTTTGGTAGCGGGATAGTGGAGACCCAGTACTTC.

With regard to this clonotype: A read error is possible here, since a much larger clone lies one base away. The V call is TRBV20-1, the J call TRBJ2-5; 9 bases align to TRBD1. CDR3 length equals 17 residues. The germline V gene encodes CDR1 DFQATT and CDR2 SNEGSKA (reference sequence). The DNA for the CDR3 is TGCGGTGCTACACCTCAAACCGAGACAGGGGGGAGGGAGACCCAGTACTTC. The encoded protein is CGATPQTETGGRETQYF.

The sample holds a few counts of this clonotype. The rearrangement joins TRBV7-2 to TRBJ2-1; tentative D call: TRBD2 (6 bases). Germline V gene lookup returns CDR1 SGHTA and CDR2 FQGNSA. The CDR3 loop spans 15 amino acids. V lost 6 bases to trimming and J lost 1 base, with 13 bases between them. In DNA, the CDR3 is TGTGCCAGCAGGAAGGGACGGGAGTCCTACAATGAGCAGTTCTTC. Its protein is CASRKGRESYNEQFF.

This clonotype was counted only a few times. V is TRBV7-9 and J is TRBJ1-1; TRBD1 is a possible D gene (5 bases). The CDR3 is 15 amino acids. Trimming removed 6 bases at V and 3 bases at J, with 17 bases between. Germline CDR1 is SEHNR and CDR2 is FQNEAQ (reference sequence). CDR3 sequence (DNA): TGTGCCAGCAGACCGAATAGGGGAGTACACACTGAAGCTTTCTTT. This sequence encodes CASRPNRGVHTEAFF. Full variable domain (remainder filled in from reference TRBV7-9 and TRBJ1-1): DTGVSQNPRHKITKRGQNVTFRCDPISEHNRLYWYRQTLGQGPEFLTYFQNEAQLEKSRLLSDRFSAERPKGSFSTLEIQRTEQGDSAMYLCASRPNRGVHTEAFFGQGTRLTVV.

This clonotype has more than one count but fewer than ten. At one end, the junction sequence differs from germline, possibly due to a read error. The V gene is TRBV2, the J gene TRBJ2-5; 8 bases line up with TRBD2. The germline gives CDR1 SNHLY, CDR2 FYNNEI. The CDR3 is made up of 13 amino acids. The DNA for the CDR3 is TGTGCCAGCAGTCGGACTAGCTCCTACGAGCAGTCCTTC. Residues: CASSRTSSYEQSF.

This clonotype appeared a few times. The CDR3 reads CANLQGQELFF. CDR3 coding DNA: TGTGCCAACCTTCAGGGGCAAGAACTGTTTTTT. The V gene is TRBV2, the J gene TRBJ1-4, with D possibly being TRBD1 (6 bases). The CDR3 covers 11 residues. V lost 10 bases and J lost 12, with 15 bases in between. CDR1 and CDR2 (germline): SNHLY, FYNNEI.

This clonotype has more than one count but fewer than ten. The V call is TRBV10-3, the J call TRBJ2-3; 11 bases agree with TRBD2. This CDR3 spans 15 amino acids. CDR1 and CDR2 from the germline V gene are ENHRY and SYGVKD. V lost 3 bases to trimming and J lost 5 bases; unmatched junction nucleotides: 4. The CDR3 spells CAISDLAGGQDTQYF. The CDR3 nucleotides read TGTGCCATCAGTGACCTAGCGGGAGGACAAGATACGCAGTATTTT.

Ten or more counts support this clonotype. V gene TRBV6-6 combines with J gene TRBJ2-5; 7 positions agree with TRBD2. The better agreement between TRBJ2-7 and the DNA end casts doubt on the J call. The CDR3 extends over 15 amino acids. The germline V gene has CDR1 MNHNY and CDR2 SVGAGI (reference sequence). CDR3 coding DNA: TGTGCCAGCAGTTACTCATGGACTAGTTTCAACGAGCAGTACTTC. Translation: CASSYSWTSFNEQYF.